This TCR beta chain was recorded in a study of T cell repertoires in ileal Crohn's disease. For the study at large: Median disease duration was roughly 8.4 years; about 37% smoked at surgery. Every patient was operated on for stricturing (approximately 60%) or penetrating (39%) complications. Overall study findings and caveats: High-frequency clones were more common in sorted CD8 than CD4 cells. Clonal expansions were more frequent in active smokers than non-smokers at surgery.

Between the trimmed V and J ends, which lost 2 bases and 2 bases, there was a span of 9 bases. The CDR3 runs 14 residues. Germline V gives CDR1 LNHNV, CDR2 YYDKDF (reference sequence). TCRdb keeps only in-frame clones here, not all; method: immunoSEQ multiplex PCR. Among around 33,000 clones, just under 80% were seen once, and the ten largest hold roughly 19%. On this clone: Its antigen is unidentified.

The chain is built from TRBV15 and TRBJ1-2; D is unclear. The clonotype comes from an adult with Crohn's disease. The specimen was ileal tissue. The CDR3 here is CATSRSTGNYGYTF. The CDR3 DNA is TGTGCCACCAGCAGATCGACGGGGAACTATGGCTACACCTTC.